This T cell receptor beta chain comes out of a study of graft-versus-host responses after intestinal transplantation. Looking at the study overall: Recipients were given multivisceral, liver-intestinal, or isolated intestinal transplants.

Produced via immunoSEQ multiplex PCR; TCRdb's table is partial and in-frame only. The top ten hold 0.75% to 0.95% of the sample, which has around 23,000 clones, around 96% seen once. The length of the CDR3 is 12 residues. Germline V lookup: CDR1 MDHEN, CDR2 SYDVKM. With 10 bases removed from V and 7 bases from J, the gap between germline ends came to 14 bases. This specimen consisted of PBMCs, obtained 30 days after intestinal transplant. The rearrangement uses TRBV28 and TRBJ2-1; D unclear. This receptor was identified in a human patient who received an intestinal transplant, so some T cells may come from the graft donor. The CDR3 reads CATHRARNEQFF. The CDR3 DNA reads as TGTGCCACTCATCGGGCCAGAAATGAGCAGTTCTTC. Using reference TRBV28 and TRBJ2-1 for the parts outside the CDR3, the full variable domain is DVKVTQSSRYLVKRTGEKVFLECVQDMDHENMFWYRQDPGLGLRLIYFSYDVKMKEKGDIPEGYSVSREKKERFSLILESASTNQTSMYLCATHRARNEQFFGPGTRLTVL.